This record covers a single T cell receptor (beta chain). TRAV- and TRBV-specific primers, spanning alpha and beta chains, primed first-strand cDNA. Using a constant-region primer together with a V-primer adapter, TCRs were subjected to 15 to 25 PCR cycles of amplification. TCRdb processed the reads anew with MiXCR; each CDR3 protein has one entry. The data contain about 10,000 distinct CDR3 sequences, over 55% of them singletons. This sample is drawn from a study of low-dose radiotherapy and immunotherapy resistance in tumors. Study summary: The schedule for Cohort 2 used 1 Gy per fraction every two weeks, which added up to 13 Gy over 26 weeks. On cycle 1 day 1, patients started four cycles of oral aspirin 300 mg daily.

V dropped 7 bases and J dropped 3 bases, with 9 bases sitting between them. The CDR3 contains 12 residues. Donors were dosed with nivolumab and ipilimumab; they also received aspirin, low-dose cyclophosphamide and low-dose radiotherapy. The chain joins TRBV12-3 or TRBV12-4 to TRBJ1-1, with D uncertain. The clonotype originates from a human donor with advanced metastatic prostate, ovarian, gallbladder or colorectal cancer (not recorded which). This table probably holds off-target reads from a library built for another chain. The CDR3 region is CASTSGYTEAFF. The CDR3, as DNA: TGTGCCAGCACTTCGGGTTACACTGAAGCTTTCTTT.